At least ten counts were recorded for the clone carrying this TCR beta chain. Its cognate antigen is unknown. The sample originates from a study of tumor and adjacent non-tumor tissue in lung cancer. Germline V gene sequence: CDR1 SNHLY, CDR2 FYNNEI. This CDR3 comprises 15 residues. Trimming removed 5 bases from V and 8 bases from J; junction bases left unmatched: 8. Findings of the study overall: Compared with tumor, normal lung showed significantly lower TCR diversity.

This sample's RNA came from whole unsorted tissue. This non-tumor lung sample came from over 3 cm beyond the tumor edge. Three rounds of nested PCR, following a modified ARM-PCR protocol, produced the TCRbeta library. TCRdb reprocessed the multiplex PCR reads with MiXCR, giving one entry per CDR3 protein. The sample gives 90,000 to 110,000 distinct CDR3 sequences, about 65% of which show up once; 15% to 20% is in the top ten. The genes are TRBV2 and TRBJ2-1, with 11 bases matching TRBD2. The TCR comes from a man aged 60 to 75 with non-small cell lung cancer. What was sequenced was distant non-tumor lung tissue. CDR3 bases: TGTGCCAGCAGTACAACTAGCGGGGGTTATCATGAGCAGTTCTTC. Translated, it gives CASSTTSGGYHEQFF. The variable domain in full, with the rest retrieved from reference TRBV2 and TRBJ2-1, is EPEVTQTPSHQVTQMGQEVILRCVPISNHLYFYWYRQILGQKVEFLVSFYNNEISEKSEIFDDQFSVERPDGSNFTLKIRSTKLEDSAMYFCASSTTSGGYHEQFFGPGTRLTVL.